One sample yielded the 26 T cell receptor beta chains listed below, sequenced in a study of Ad26.COV2.S vaccination and SARS-CoV-2 variants. This sample's treatment: approximately 18 received Ad26.COV2.S at low or high dose, single or two shots; roughly five received placebo; per-sample allocation not given. Day 63 following the first vaccine or placebo injection was when the samples were taken. Data came from immunoSEQ multiplex PCR; TCRdb stores just in-frame clones and leaves some out. Among approximately 350,000 clones, under 90% were seen once, and the ten largest hold approximately 7%. This sample comprised peripheral blood, obtained in a trial of Ad26.COV2.S vaccine versus placebo. The source is a person aged 18-60 years who received the Ad26.COV2.S COVID-19 vaccine or a placebo.

The rearrangement joins TRBV5-1 to TRBJ2-1; tentatively, D is TRBD1 or TRBD2 (6 bases each). Germline V CDR1 and CDR2: SGHRS, YFSETQ. The V gene lost 4 bases and the J gene lost 5 bases, with 19 bases spanning the gap. The CDR3 covers 16 residues. CDR3 sequence reads: CASSPRDGGANNEQFF. The CDR3 nucleotides read TGCGCCAGCAGCCCACGAGACGGGGGCGCCAACAATGAGCAGTTCTTC.

DNA for the CDR3: TGTGCCAGCAGTGGGGGCTACTCAGGAGAGACCCAGTACTTC. It specifies CASSGGYSGETQYF. This chain uses TRBV2 with TRBJ2-5, with D maybe TRBD1 (5 bases). The V and J ends lost 4 bases and 4 bases respectively, with 13 bases between them. The germline gives CDR1 SNHLY, CDR2 FYNNEI. This CDR3 is 14 amino acids long.

The chain is built from TRBV5-3 and TRBJ1-5; 7 nucleotides match TRBD1. TRBV5-3 is reported as an ORF; its role is uncertain. The trim removed 5 bases at V and 4 bases at J, leaving 3 bases unmatched. The CDR3 sequence is 13 residues long. The CDR3, as DNA: TGTGCCAGAAGTTTCAGGGGGAATCAGCCCCAGCATTTT. Its translation is CARSFRGNQPQHF.

This chain uses TRBV5-1 with TRBJ1-1; TRBD1 might be the D (5 bases). The CDR3 consists of 16 residues. Germline lookup yields CDR1 SGHRS and CDR2 YFSETQ. V lost 1 base and J 9 bases, leaving 22 bases between the germline ends. In DNA form, the CDR3 reads TGCGCCAGCAGCTTGTACCCCCTTCAGCCACAGGACAAAGCTTTCTTT. It is translated as CASSLYPLQPQDKAFF.

Comment on this clone: Other DNA variants within this sample encode the same CDR3. V is TRBV9 and J is TRBJ2-5; 7 bases line up with TRBD1. V dropped 3 bases and J dropped 1; count of bases not matched to a gene: 3. Per germline, CDR1 SGDLS and CDR2 YYNGEE. The CDR3 contains 14 residues. The DNA of the CDR3 is TGTGCCAGCAGCGGAGGGACAGTCCAAGAGACCCAGTACTTC. Protein product: CASSGGTVQETQYF.

The chain carries TRBV13 and TRBJ2-7; weak D call: TRBD2 (5 bases). This CDR3 is built from 15 residues. Germline CDR1 PRHDT, CDR2 FYEKMQ (reference sequence). The ends were cut back, 3 bases at V and 3 bases at J, with 15 bases in the middle. CDR3 sequence reads: CASSLAGGDLYEQYF. CDR3 coding DNA: TGTGCCAGCAGCTTGGCAGGAGGAGATCTCTACGAGCAGTACTTC.

The rearrangement joins TRBV29-1 to TRBJ2-5; 8 nucleotides agree with TRBD2. Germline values: CDR1 SQVTM, CDR2 ANQGSEA. CDR3 size: 13 residues. The V and J ends lost 7 bases and 1 base, in that order; junction bases with no gene match: 5. The CDR3 reads CSAEAGAQETQYF. In DNA, the CDR3 is TGCAGCGCCGAAGCGGGGGCCCAAGAGACCCAGTACTTC. The full variable domain, with the rest looked up from reference TRBV29-1 and TRBJ2-5, is SAVISQKPSRDICQRGTSLTIQCQVDSQVTMMFWYRQQPGQSLTLIATANQGSEATYESGFVIDKFPISRPNLTFSTLTVSNMSPEDSSIYLCSAEAGAQETQYFGPGTRLLVL.

J is TRBJ1-6 and V is TRBV5-4, with 7 bases lining up with TRBD1. Germline values: CDR1 SGHNT, CDR2 YYREEE (reference sequence). The CDR3 length is 17 residues. The ends lost 0 bases at V and 5 bases at J; junction bases unmatched: 8. CDR3 sequence reads: CASSLGTGGFDNSPLHF. CDR3 nucleotides: TGTGCCAGCAGCTTGGGGACAGGAGGATTCGATAATTCACCCCTCCACTTT.

The rearrangement joins TRBV7-3 to TRBJ2-3; 14 bases match TRBD2. CDR3 size: 17 residues. Germline assignment: CDR1 SGHTA and CDR2 FQGTGA. Trimming removed 5 bases from V and 2 bases from J; junction bases left unmatched: 6. CDR3 sequence reads: CASSPGTSGSFTDTQYF. The CDR3, as DNA: TGTGCCAGCAGCCCTGGGACTAGCGGGAGTTTCACAGATACGCAGTATTTT.

The chain combines TRBV7-9 with TRBJ2-3; D unresolved. The germline gives CDR1 SEHNR, CDR2 FQNEAQ (reference sequence). Trimming took 4 bases from V and 2 from J, leaving 4 bases between them. The CDR3 consists of 12 residues. The CDR3: CASSSPTDTQYF. In nucleotides, the CDR3 is TGTGCCAGCAGCTCCCCCACAGATACGCAGTATTTT.

This chain uses TRBV11-3 with TRBJ2-1, with D hard to call. CDR3 length equals 13 residues. V gave up 3 bases and J gave up 5 bases, with 8 bases separating them. Germline CDR1 and CDR2: SGHNT and YENEEA. The chain's CDR3 is CASSFALDNEQFF. DNA for the CDR3: TGTGCCAGCAGCTTCGCCTTGGACAATGAGCAGTTCTTC.

J is TRBJ2-7 and V is TRBV24-1; possibly TRBD2 for D (6 bases). The CDR3 contains 12 residues. The V gene lost 0 bases and the J gene lost 7 bases, with 6 bases spanning the gap. Germline V gene sequence: CDR1 KGHDR, CDR2 SFDVKD. CDR3 DNA sequence: TGTGCCACCAGTGATTTGGCGGGAGAGCAGTACTTC. Protein: CATSDLAGEQYF.

V usage is TRBV19 and J usage is TRBJ1-6, with D unclear. Germline CDR1 and CDR2: LNHDA and SQIVND (reference sequence). With 6 bases removed from V and 5 bases from J, the gap between germline ends came to 14 bases. The CDR3 length is 15 residues. The CDR3 DNA sequence: TGTGCCAGTAGCAACCCTCCCCGGGATAATTCACCCCTCCACTTT. Protein: CASSNPPRDNSPLHF.

DNA for the CDR3: TGTGCCAGTAGTACCCCCTACAATGAGCAGTTCTTC. Translated: CASSTPYNEQFF. The J gene is TRBJ2-1, the V gene TRBV19; D unresolved. The germline V gene encodes CDR1 LNHDA and CDR2 SQIVND (reference sequence). This CDR3 has 12 residues. The V and J ends lost 4 bases and 2 bases respectively, with 3 bases between them.

The chain couples TRBV14 to TRBJ2-7; no clear D. This CDR3 spans 14 amino acids. Germline V lookup: CDR1 SGHDN, CDR2 FVKESK. Trimming cost V 5 bases and J 3 bases, with 14 bases left between them. The CDR3 sequence: CASSRPAKDYEQYF. The CDR3 DNA reads TGTGCCAGCAGCAGGCCTGCAAAGGACTACGAGCAGTACTTC.

The chain combines TRBV7-9 with TRBJ1-5; D uncertain. The V gene's germline CDR1 is SEHNR and CDR2 FQNEAQ (reference sequence). V was cut by 5 bases and J by 5 bases, with 10 bases left in between. The CDR3 extends over 13 amino acids. In DNA form, the CDR3 reads TGTGCCAGCAGCCAGGACGGTGATCAGCCCCAGCATTTT. Encoded protein: CASSQDGDQPQHF.

This chain connects TRBV30 to TRBJ1-5; no definite D call. Trimming left V 5 bases short and J 2 bases short, with 10 bases between. CDR3 length: 13 amino acids. Per the germline V gene, CDR1 is GTSNPN and CDR2 is SVGIG (reference sequence). The CDR3 loop reads CAWGDFGNQPQHF. The CDR3 DNA sequence: TGTGCCTGGGGGGATTTCGGCAATCAGCCCCAGCATTTT.

This clone showed up just a few times. V usage is TRBV2 and J usage is TRBJ2-3, with D uncertain. CDR3 size: 14 residues. Germline-derived CDR1 and CDR2 are SNHLY and FYNNEI. The germline V and J ends were trimmed by 6 bases and 0 bases, with 10 bases remaining between them. The CDR3 nucleotides are TGTGCCAGCAGCCGCAGGTCTAGCACAGATACGCAGTATTTT. It is translated as CASSRRSSTDTQYF.

This sequence joins TRBV2 and TRBJ1-6; D unresolved. Between the trimmed V and J ends, which lost 6 bases and 11 bases, there was a span of 8 bases. The V gene's germline CDR1 is SNHLY and CDR2 FYNNEI. The CDR3 has 11 residues. The CDR3 here is CASSRFTPLHF. In DNA, the CDR3 is TGTGCCAGCAGCCGCTTTACACCCCTCCACTTT.

CDR3 bases: TGTGCCAGCAGTATACAGGTTAACACCGGGGAGCTGTTTTTT. It translates to CASSIQVNTGELFF. V usage is TRBV6-4 and J usage is TRBJ2-2, with TRBD1 as a possible D gene (5 bases). This CDR3 is built from 14 residues. CDR1 is MRHNA and CDR2 is SNTAGT in the germline V gene. Trimming removed 5 bases at V and 2 bases at J, with 9 bases between.

This clone was seen a handful of times. The rearrangement uses TRBV2 and TRBJ2-7, with D possibly called TRBD1 or TRBD2 (6 bases each). From germline, CDR1 is SNHLY and CDR2 FYNNEI. This CDR3 region has 13 residues. The V end lost 2 bases, the J end lost 6 bases, and 11 bases lay between the germline ends. DNA for the CDR3: TGTGCCAGCAGTGAACTAGGGGGGTCCGAGCAGTACTTC. It is translated as CASSELGGSEQYF.

The V call is TRBV2, the J call TRBJ2-5, with D tentatively TRBD1 (6 bases). V lost 6 bases and J 5 bases, leaving 19 bases between the germline ends. CDR3 size: 15 residues. Germline V lookup: CDR1 SNHLY, CDR2 FYNNEI. The CDR3 DNA is TGTGCCAGCAGCGAACAGGGTCGGGGAAGGGAGACCCAGTACTTC. Protein: CASSEQGRGRETQYF.

This chain's CDR3 is CATSSSVQAGQETQYF. The CDR3 nucleotides are TGTGCCACCAGCAGTTCCGTCCAGGCGGGCCAAGAGACCCAGTACTTC. The chain uses TRBV15 and TRBJ2-5; D is perhaps TRBD2 (5 bases). Germline CDR1 and CDR2: LNHNV and YYDKDF (reference sequence). This CDR3 has 16 residues. Trimming removed 3 bases at V and 1 base at J, with 15 bases between. The variable domain in full, with the rest retrieved from reference TRBV15 and TRBJ2-5, is DAMVIQNPRYQVTQFGKPVTLSCSQTLNHNVMYWYQQKSSQAPKLLFHYYDKDFNNEADTPDNFQSRRPNTSFCFLDIRSPGLGDTAMYLCATSSSVQAGQETQYFGPGTRLLVL.

This chain connects TRBV10-3 to TRBJ1-1; weak D call: TRBD1 (5 bases). The CDR3 totals 16 residues. Germline values: CDR1 ENHRY, CDR2 SYGVKD. V was clipped by 0 bases and J by 5 bases, with 16 bases between them. The CDR3 sequence: CAISESGGGFRTEAFF. CDR3 sequence (DNA): TGTGCCATCAGTGAGTCGGGGGGAGGGTTTAGGACTGAAGCTTTCTTT.

V gene TRBV7-9 combines with J gene TRBJ2-5; TRBD2 aligns across 10 bases. The CDR3 loop spans 15 amino acids. J lost 5 bases, V lost 1 base, and 4 bases had no gene match. In germline, CDR1 is SEHNR, CDR2 FQNEAQ (reference sequence). CDR3 bases: TGTGCCAGCAGCTTAGGGCTAGCGGGAGTTGAGACCCAGTACTTC. It yields the protein CASSLGLAGVETQYF.

The chain has TRBV19 and TRBJ2-1; D is possibly TRBD2 (5 bases). Germline lookup yields CDR1 LNHDA and CDR2 SQIVND (reference sequence). The CDR3 is 15 amino acids. Trimming pared 4 bases from V and 8 bases from J, leaving 18 bases between. The chain's CDR3 is CASSKRRSAADEQFF. CDR3 sequence (DNA): TGTGCCAGTAGTAAACGGCGGTCAGCGGCCGATGAGCAGTTCTTC.